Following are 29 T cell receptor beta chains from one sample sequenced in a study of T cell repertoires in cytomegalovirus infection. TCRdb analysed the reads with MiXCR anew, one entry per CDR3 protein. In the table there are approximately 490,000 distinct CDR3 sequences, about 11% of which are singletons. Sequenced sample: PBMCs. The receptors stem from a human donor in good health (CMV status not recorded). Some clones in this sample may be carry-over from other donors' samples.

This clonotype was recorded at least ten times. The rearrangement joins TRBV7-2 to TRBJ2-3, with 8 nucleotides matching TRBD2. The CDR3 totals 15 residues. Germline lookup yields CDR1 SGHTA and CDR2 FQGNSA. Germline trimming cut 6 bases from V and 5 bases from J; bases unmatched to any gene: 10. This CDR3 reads CASRPPGLGLDTQYF. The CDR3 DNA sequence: TGTGCCAGCAGACCGCCGGGACTAGGATTAGATACGCAGTATTTT.

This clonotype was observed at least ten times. CDR3 bases: TGTGCCAGCAGCCGGACAGGGGGCTCCGAGCAGTTCTTC. It encodes CASSRTGGSEQFF. The gene calls are TRBV5-5 and TRBJ2-1; 11 bases agree with TRBD1. V shed 4 bases, J shed 10 bases, and the junction held 4 bases outside the gene matches. The CDR3 contains 13 residues. The V gene's germline CDR1 is SGHKS and CDR2 YYEKEE (reference sequence).

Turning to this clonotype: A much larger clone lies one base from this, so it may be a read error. CDR3 sequence: CVSSFRQGAETF. The CDR3 DNA reads as TGTGTCAGCAGTTTCCGACAGGGGGCTGAAACCTTC. This sequence joins TRBV12-3 or TRBV12-4 and TRBJ1-2; TRBD1 matches at 10 bases. This CDR3 is built from 12 residues.

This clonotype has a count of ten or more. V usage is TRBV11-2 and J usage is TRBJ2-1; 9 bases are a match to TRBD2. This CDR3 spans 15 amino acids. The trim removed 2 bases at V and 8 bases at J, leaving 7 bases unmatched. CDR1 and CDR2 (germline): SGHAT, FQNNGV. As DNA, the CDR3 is TGTGCCAGCAGCTTAAATAGCGGGAGACCCGATGAGCAGTTCTTC. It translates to CASSLNSGRPDEQFF.

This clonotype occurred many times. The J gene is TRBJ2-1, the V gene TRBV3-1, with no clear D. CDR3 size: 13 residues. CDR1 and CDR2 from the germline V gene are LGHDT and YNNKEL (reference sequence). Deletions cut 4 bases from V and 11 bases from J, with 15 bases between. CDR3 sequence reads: CASSPDERTQQFF. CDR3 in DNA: TGTGCCAGCAGCCCGGACGAACGAACCCAGCAGTTCTTC.

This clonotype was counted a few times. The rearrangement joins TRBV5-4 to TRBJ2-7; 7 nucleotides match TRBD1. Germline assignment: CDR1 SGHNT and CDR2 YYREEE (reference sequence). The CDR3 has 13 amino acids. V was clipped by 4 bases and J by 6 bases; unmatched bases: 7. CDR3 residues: CASSEQNRGEQYF. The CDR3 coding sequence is TGTGCCAGCAGCGAACAAAACAGGGGCGAGCAGTACTTC.

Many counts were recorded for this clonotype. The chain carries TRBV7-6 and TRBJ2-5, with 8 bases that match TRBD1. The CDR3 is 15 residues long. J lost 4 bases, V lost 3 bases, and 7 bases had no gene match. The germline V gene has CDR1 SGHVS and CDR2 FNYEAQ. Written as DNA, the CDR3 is TGTGCCAGCAGCTTGGGGGGACAGGCGGGAGAGACCCAGTACTTC. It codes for CASSLGGQAGETQYF.

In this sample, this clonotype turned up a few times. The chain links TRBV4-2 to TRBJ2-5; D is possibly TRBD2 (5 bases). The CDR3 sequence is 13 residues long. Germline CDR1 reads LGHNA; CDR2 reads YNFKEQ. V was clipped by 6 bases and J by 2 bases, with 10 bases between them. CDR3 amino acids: CASRADGQETQYF. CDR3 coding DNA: TGTGCCAGCAGAGCGGACGGGCAAGAGACCCAGTACTTC.

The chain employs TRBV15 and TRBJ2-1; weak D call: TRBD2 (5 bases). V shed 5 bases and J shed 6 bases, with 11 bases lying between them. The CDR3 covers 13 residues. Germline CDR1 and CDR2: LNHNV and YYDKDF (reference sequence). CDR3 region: CATSLEVGNEQFF. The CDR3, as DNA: TGTGCCACCAGCTTGGAGGTGGGCAATGAGCAGTTCTTC.

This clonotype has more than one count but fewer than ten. The CDR3 protein is CASTSEGGLTEAFF. In DNA, the CDR3 is TGTGCCAGCACGTCCGAGGGGGGGCTCACTGAAGCTTTCTTT. This chain links TRBV6-1 with TRBJ1-1; TRBD1 might be the D (6 bases). CDR1 is MNHNS and CDR2 is SASEGT in the germline V gene. The CDR3 contains 14 residues. V was shortened by 7 bases and J by 4 bases, with 16 bases between the two germline ends.

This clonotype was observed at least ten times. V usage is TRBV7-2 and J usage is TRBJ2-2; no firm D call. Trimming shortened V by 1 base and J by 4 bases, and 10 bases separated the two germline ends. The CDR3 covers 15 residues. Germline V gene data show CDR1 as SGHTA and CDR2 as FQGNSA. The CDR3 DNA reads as TGTGCCAGCAGCTTAGACAGTGCGAGCACCGGGGAGCTGTTTTTT. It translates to CASSLDSASTGELFF.

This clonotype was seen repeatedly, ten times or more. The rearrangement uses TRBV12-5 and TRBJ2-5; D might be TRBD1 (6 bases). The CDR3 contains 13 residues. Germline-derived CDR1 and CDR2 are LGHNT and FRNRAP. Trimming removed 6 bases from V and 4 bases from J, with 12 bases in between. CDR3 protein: CASGEQGRETQYF. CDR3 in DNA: TGTGCTAGTGGAGAACAGGGAAGAGAGACCCAGTACTTC.

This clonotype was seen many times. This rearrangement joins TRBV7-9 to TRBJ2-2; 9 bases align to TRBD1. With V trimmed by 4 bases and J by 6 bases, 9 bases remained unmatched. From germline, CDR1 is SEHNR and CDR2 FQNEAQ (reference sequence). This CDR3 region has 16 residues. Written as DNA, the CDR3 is TGTGCCAGCAGCTCAGGACAGGGGAGGATCGCCGGGGAGCTGTTTTTT. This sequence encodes CASSSGQGRIAGELFF.

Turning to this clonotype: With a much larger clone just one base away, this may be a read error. The CDR3 DNA reads TGTGCCAGCAGCTTAAGAGACAATCGCGAGCACTACTTC. Protein product: CASSLRDNREHYF. The V and J genes are TRBV7-3 and TRBJ2-7; D not certain. Germline lookup yields CDR1 SGHTA and CDR2 FQGTGA. The CDR3 contains 13 residues. The variable domain in full, completed from reference TRBV7-3 and TRBJ2-7, reads GAGVSQTPSNKVTEKGKYVELRCDPISGHTALYWYRQSLGQGPEFLIYFQGTGAADDSGLPNDRFFAVRPEGSVSTLKIQRTERGDSAVYLCASSLRDNREHYFGPGTRLTVT.

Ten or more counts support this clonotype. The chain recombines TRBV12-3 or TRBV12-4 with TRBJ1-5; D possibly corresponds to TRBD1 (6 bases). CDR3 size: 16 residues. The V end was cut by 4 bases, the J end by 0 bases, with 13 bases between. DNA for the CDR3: TGTGCCAGCAGTTCCTACAGGGTCTATAGCAATCAGCCCCAGCATTTT. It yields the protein CASSSYRVYSNQPQHF.

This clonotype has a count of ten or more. CDR3 sequence (DNA): TGTGCCAGCAGCTTAGGCCTGATGGAGACCGGGGAGCTGTTTTTT. It is translated as CASSLGLMETGELFF. The chain recombines TRBV11-3 with TRBJ2-2; D is unclear. Germline V gene lookup returns CDR1 SGHNT and CDR2 YENEEA. Trimming removed 1 base from V and 5 bases from J, with 11 bases in between. This CDR3 has 15 residues.

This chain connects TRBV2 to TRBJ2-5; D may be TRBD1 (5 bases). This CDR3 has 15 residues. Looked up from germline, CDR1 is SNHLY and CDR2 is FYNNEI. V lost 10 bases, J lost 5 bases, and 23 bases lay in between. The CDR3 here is CAKTPQTVNAETQYF. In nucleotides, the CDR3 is TGTGCCAAAACCCCCCAGACAGTAAACGCGGAGACCCAGTACTTC.

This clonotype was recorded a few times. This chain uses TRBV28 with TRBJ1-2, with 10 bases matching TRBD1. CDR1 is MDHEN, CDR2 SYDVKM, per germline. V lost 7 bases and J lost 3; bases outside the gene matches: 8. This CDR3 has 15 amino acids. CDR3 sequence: CASTQTGGADYGYTF. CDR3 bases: TGTGCCAGCACTCAGACAGGGGGCGCTGACTATGGCTACACCTTC.

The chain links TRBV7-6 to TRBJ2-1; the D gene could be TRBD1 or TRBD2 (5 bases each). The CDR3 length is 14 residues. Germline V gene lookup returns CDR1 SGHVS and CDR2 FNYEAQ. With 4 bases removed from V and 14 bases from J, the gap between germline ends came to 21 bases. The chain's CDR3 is CASSSPLGERSKFF. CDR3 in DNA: TGTGCCAGCAGCTCTCCTCTGGGGGAGCGGAGTAAGTTCTTC.

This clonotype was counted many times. This CDR3 is CASSLSGRRSYNEQFF. The CDR3, as DNA: TGTGCCAGCAGCCTTAGCGGGAGAAGATCCTACAATGAGCAGTTCTTC. The genes are TRBV5-5 and TRBJ2-1, with 9 positions matching TRBD2. Germline V lookup: CDR1 SGHKS, CDR2 YYEKEE (reference sequence). The trim removed 4 bases at V and 1 base at J, leaving 6 bases unmatched. The CDR3 sequence is 16 residues long.

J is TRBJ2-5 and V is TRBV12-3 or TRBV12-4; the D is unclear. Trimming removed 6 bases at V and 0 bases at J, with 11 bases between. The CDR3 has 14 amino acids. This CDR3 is CASRPHRDQETQYF. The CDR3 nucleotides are TGTGCCAGCAGACCTCACCGGGACCAAGAGACCCAGTACTTC.

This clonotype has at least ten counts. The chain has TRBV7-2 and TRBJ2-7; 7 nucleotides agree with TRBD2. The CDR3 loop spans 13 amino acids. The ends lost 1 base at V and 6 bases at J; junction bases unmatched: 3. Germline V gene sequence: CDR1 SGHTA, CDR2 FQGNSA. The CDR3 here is CASSLGLASEQYF. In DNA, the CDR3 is TGTGCCAGCAGCTTAGGACTAGCTAGCGAGCAGTACTTC.

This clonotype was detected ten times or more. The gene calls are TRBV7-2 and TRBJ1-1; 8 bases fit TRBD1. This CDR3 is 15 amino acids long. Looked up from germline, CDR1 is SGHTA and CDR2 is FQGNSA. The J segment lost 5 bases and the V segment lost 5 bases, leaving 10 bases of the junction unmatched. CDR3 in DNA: TGTGCCAGCAGCCCCAGGACAGGGAGGGAAACTGAAGCTTTCTTT. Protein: CASSPRTGRETEAFF.

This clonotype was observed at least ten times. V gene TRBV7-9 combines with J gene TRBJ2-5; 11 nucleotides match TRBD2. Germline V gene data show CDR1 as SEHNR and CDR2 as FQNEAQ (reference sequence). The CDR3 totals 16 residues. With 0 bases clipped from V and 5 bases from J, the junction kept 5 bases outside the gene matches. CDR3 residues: CASSLAGLAGGETQYF. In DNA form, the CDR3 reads TGTGCCAGCAGCTTAGCTGGGCTAGCGGGAGGCGAGACCCAGTACTTC.

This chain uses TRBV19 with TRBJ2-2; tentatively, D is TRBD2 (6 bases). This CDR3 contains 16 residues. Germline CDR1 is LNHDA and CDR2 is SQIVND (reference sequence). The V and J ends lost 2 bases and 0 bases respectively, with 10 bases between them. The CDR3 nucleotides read TGTGCCAGTAGTATACGGAGGGCAGCGAACACCGGGGAGCTGTTTTTT. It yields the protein CASSIRRAANTGELFF. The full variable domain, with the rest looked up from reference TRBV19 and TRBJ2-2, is DGGITQSPKYLFRKEGQNVTLSCEQNLNHDAMYWYRQDPGQGLRLIYYSQIVNDFQKGDIAEGYSVSREKKESFPLTVTSAQKNPTAFYLCASSIRRAANTGELFFGEGSRLTVL.

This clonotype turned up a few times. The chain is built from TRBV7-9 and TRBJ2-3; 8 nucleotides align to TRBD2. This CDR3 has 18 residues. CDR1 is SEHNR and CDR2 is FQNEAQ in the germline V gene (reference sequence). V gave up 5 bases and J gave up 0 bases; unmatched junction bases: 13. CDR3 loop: CASSPTRGTRDSTDTQYF. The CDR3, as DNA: TGTGCCAGCAGCCCTACCCGTGGGACTAGAGATAGCACAGATACGCAGTATTTT.

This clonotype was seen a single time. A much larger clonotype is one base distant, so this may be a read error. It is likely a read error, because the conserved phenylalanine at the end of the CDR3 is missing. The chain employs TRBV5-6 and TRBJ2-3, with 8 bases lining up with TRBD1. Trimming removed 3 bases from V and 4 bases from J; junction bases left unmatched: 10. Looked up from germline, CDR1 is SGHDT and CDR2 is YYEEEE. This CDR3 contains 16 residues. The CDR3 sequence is CASSSQGQAGPDTQYS. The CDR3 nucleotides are TGTGCCAGCAGCTCCCAGGGACAGGCTGGCCCAGATACGCAGTATTCT.

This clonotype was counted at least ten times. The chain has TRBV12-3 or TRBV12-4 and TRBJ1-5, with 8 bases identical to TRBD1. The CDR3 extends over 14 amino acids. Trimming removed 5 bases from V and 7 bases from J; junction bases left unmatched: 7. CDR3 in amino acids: CASSGDGTGQPQHF. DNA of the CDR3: TGTGCCAGCAGTGGGGACGGGACAGGCCAGCCCCAGCATTTT.

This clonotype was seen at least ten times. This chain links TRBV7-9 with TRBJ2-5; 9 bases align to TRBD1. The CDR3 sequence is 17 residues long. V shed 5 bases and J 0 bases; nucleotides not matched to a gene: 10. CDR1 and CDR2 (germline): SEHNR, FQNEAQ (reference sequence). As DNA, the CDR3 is TGTGCCAGCAGCCGCTCCCGGACAGGGGCGTACCAAGAGACCCAGTACTTC. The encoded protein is CASSRSRTGAYQETQYF.